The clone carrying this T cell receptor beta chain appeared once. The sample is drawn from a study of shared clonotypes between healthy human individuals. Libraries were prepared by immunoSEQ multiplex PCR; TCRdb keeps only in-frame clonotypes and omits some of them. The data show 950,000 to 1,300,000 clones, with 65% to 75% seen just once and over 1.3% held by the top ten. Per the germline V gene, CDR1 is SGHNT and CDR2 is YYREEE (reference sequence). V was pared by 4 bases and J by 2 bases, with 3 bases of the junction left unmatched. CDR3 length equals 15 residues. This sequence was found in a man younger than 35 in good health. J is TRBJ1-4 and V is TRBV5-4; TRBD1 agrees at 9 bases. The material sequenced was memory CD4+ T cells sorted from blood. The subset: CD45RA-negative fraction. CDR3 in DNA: TGTGCCAGCAGCGCTGGGACAGGGACTAATGAAAAACTGTTTTTT. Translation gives CASSAGTGTNEKLFF. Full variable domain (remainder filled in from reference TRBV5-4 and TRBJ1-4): ETGVTQSPTHLIKTRGQQVTLRCSSQSGHNTVSWYQQALGQGPQFIFQYYREEENGRGNFPPRFSGLQFPNYSSELNVNALELDDSALYLCASSAGTGTNEKLFFGSGTQLSVL.